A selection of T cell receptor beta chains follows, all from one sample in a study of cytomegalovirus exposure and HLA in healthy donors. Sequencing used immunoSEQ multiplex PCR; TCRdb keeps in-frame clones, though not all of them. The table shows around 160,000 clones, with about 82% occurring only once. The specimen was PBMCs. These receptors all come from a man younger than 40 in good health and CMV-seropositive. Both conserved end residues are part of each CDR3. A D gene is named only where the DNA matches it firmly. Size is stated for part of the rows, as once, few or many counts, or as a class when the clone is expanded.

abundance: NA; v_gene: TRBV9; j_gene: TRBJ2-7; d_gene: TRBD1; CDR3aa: CASSRQGDYEQYF; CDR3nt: TGTGCCAGCAGTCGACAGGGCGACTACGAGCAGTACTTC
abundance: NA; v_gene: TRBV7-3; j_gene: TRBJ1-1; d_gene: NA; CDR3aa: CASSSGHTNTEAFF; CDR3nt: TGTGCCAGCAGTTCGGGACACACGAACACTGAAGCTTTCTTT
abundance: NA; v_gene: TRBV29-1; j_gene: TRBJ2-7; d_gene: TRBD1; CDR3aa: CSVEGGQGVTEQYF; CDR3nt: TGCAGCGTTGAAGGGGGACAGGGGGTTACCGAGCAGTACTTC
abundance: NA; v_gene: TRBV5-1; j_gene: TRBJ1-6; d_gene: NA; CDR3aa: CASSLDRANSPLHF; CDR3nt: TGCGCCAGCAGCTTGGACAGGGCAAATTCACCCCTCCACTTT
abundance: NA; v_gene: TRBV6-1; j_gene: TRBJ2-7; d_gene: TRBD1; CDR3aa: CASSEAGTGGSYEQYF; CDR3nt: TGTGCCAGCAGTGAAGCCGGGACAGGGGGCAGCTACGAGCAGTACTTC
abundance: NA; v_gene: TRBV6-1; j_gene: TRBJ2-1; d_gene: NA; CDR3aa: CASSLTGVNEQFF; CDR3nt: TGTGCCAGCAGTCTAACGGGGGTCAATGAGCAGTTCTTC
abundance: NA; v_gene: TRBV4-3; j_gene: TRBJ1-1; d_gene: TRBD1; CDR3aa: CASSQVLDRGHTEAFF; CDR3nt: TGCGCCAGCAGCCAAGTTCTAGACAGGGGGCACACTGAAGCTTTCTTT
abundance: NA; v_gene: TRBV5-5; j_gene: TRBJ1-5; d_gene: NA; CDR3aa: CASPYSNQPQHF; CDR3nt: TGTGCCAGCCCCTATAGCAATCAGCCCCAGCATTTT
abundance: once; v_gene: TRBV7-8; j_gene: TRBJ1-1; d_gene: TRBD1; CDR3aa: CASSPGTANTEAFF; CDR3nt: TGTGCCAGCAGCCCCGGGACAGCGAACACTGAAGCTTTCTTT
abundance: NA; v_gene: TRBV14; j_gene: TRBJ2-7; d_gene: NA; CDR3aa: CASSKRGEQYF; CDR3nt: TGTGCCAGCAGCAAGAGAGGGGAGCAGTACTTC
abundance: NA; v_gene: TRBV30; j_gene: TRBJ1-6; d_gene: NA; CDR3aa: CACGERINSPLHF; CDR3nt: TGTGCCTGCGGAGAAAGGATCAATTCACCCCTCCACTTT
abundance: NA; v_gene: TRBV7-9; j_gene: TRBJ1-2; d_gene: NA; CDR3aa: CASSPDSRGGYTF; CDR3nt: TGTGCCAGCAGCCCGGACTCCAGGGGTGGCTACACCTTC
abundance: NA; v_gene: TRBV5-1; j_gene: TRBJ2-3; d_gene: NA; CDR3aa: CASSLARRDTQYF; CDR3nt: TGCGCCAGCAGCTTGGCGAGGCGAGATACGCAGTATTTT
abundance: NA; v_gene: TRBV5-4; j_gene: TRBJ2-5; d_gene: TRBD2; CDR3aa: CASSLGGGGALETQYF; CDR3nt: TGTGCCAGCAGCTTAGGGGGCGGGGGGGCCCTGGAGACCCAGTACTTC
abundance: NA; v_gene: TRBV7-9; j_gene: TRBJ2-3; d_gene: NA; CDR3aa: CASRTGGTQYF; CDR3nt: TGTGCCAGCAGGACCGGGGGTACGCAGTATTTT
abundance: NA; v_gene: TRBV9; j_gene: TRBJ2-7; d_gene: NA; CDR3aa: CASSAQRRQYF; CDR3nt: TGTGCCAGCAGCGCACAAAGGAGGCAGTACTTC
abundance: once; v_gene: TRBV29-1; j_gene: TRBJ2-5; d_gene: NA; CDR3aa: CSVSDRYQETQYF; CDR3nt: TGCAGCGTTTCTGACAGATACCAAGAGACCCAGTACTTC
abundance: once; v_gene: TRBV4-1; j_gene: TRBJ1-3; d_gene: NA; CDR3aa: CASSQVGQRSGNTIYF; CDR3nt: TGCGCCAGCAGCCAAGTAGGACAGAGGTCTGGAAACACCATATATTTT
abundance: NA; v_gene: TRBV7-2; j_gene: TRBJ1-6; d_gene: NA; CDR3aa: CASSFQQGRNSPLHF; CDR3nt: TGTGCCAGCAGCTTTCAACAGGGTAGGAATTCACCCCTCCACTTT
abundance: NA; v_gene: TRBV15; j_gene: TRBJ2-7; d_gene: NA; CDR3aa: CATSRGVEEQYF; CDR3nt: TGTGCCACCAGCAGAGGGGTGGAGGAGCAGTACTTC
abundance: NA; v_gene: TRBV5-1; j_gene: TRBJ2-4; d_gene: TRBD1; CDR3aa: CASSSGQGAYIQYF; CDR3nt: TGCGCCAGCAGCTCGGGACAGGGGGCGTACATTCAGTACTTC
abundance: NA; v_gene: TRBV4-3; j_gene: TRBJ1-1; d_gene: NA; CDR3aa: CASSQYSGNTEAFF; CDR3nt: TGCGCCAGCAGCCAATACTCAGGGAATACTGAAGCTTTCTTT
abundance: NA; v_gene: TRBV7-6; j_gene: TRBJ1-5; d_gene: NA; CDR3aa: CASSSGDYSNQPQHF; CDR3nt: TGTGCCAGCAGCTCCGGGGATTATAGCAATCAGCCCCAGCATTTT
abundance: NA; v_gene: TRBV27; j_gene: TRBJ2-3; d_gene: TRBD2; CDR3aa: CASSRPSGEDTQYF; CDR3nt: TGTGCCAGCAGCCGTCCTAGCGGGGAGGATACGCAGTATTTT
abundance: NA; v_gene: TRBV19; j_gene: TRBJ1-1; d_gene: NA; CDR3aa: CASSMRGLVNTEAFF; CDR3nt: TGTGCCAGTAGTATGAGGGGACTCGTGAACACTGAAGCTTTCTTT
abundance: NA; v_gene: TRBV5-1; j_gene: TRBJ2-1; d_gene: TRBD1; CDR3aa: CASSWGQGADHEQFF; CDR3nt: TGCGCCAGCAGCTGGGGACAGGGGGCGGATCATGAGCAGTTCTTC
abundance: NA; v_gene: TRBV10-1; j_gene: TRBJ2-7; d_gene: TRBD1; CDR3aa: CASSERDRTYEQYF; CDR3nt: TGCGCCAGCAGTGAGAGGGACAGAACCTACGAGCAGTACTTC
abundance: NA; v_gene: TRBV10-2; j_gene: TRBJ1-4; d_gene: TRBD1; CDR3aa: CASCDRGTNEKLFF; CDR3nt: TGCGCCAGCTGCGACAGGGGAACTAATGAAAAACTGTTTTTT
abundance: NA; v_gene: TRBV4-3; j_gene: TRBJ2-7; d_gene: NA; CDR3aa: CASSQDPLIYEQYF; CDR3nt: TGCGCCAGCAGCCAAGATCCACTGATTTACGAGCAGTACTTC
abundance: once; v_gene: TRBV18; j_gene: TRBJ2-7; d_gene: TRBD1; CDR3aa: CASSPGQGSPYEQYF; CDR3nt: TGTGCCAGCTCACCTGGACAGGGGAGCCCCTACGAGCAGTACTTC
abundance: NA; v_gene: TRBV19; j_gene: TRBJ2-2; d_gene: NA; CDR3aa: CASRQGGGELFF; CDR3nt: TGTGCCAGTCGCCAGGGGGGCGGGGAGCTGTTTTTT
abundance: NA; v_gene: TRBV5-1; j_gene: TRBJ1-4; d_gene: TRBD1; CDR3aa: CASSPGQWGEKLFF; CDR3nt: TGCGCCAGCAGCCCGGGACAGTGGGGTGAAAAACTGTTTTTT
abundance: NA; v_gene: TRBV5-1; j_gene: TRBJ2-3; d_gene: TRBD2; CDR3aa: CASSRGTSGVSTDTQYF; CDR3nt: TGCGCCAGCAGCAGGGGGACTAGCGGGGTTAGCACAGATACGCAGTATTTT
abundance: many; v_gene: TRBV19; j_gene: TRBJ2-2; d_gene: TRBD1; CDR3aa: CASSKGFDRGVTGELFF; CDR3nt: TGTGCCAGTAGCAAAGGGTTCGACAGGGGGGTCACCGGGGAGCTGTTTTTT
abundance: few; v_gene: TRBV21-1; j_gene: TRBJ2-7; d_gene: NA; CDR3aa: CASSKAEPGSSEAYEQYF; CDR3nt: TGTGCCAGCAGCAAAGCCGAACCGGGATCGTCCGAGGCCTACGAGCAGTACTTC
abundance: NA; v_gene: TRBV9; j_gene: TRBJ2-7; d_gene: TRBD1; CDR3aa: CASSVGTAYEQYF; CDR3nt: TGTGCCAGCAGCGTCGGGACAGCCTACGAGCAGTACTTC
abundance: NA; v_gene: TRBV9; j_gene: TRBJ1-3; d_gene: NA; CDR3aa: CASSVEGVAGNTIYF; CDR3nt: TGTGCCAGCAGCGTAGAAGGGGTGGCTGGAAACACCATATATTTT
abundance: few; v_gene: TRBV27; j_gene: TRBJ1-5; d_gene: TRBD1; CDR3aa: CASRVTGINQPQHF; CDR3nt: TGTGCCAGCAGAGTGACAGGGATAAATCAGCCCCAGCATTTT